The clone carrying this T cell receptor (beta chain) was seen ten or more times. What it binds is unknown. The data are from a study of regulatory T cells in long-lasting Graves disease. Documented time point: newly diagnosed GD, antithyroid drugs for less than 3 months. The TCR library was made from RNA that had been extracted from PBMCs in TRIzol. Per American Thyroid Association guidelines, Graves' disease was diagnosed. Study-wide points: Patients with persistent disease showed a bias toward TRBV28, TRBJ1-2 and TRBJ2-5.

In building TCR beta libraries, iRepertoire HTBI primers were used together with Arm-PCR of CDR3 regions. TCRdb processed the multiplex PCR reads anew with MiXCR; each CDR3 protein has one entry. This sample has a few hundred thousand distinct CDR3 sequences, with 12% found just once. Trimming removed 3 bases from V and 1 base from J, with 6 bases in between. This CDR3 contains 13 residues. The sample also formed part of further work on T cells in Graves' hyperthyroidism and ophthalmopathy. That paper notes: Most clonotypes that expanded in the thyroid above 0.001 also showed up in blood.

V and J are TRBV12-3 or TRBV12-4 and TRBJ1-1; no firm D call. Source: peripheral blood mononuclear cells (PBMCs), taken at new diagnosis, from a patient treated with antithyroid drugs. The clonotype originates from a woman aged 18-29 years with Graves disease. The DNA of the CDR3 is TGTGCCAGCAGTTTCTATCCGAACACTGAAGCTTTCTTT. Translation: CASSFYPNTEAFF.